A single sample gave rise to the 25 T cell receptor beta chains below, sequenced in a study of OX40 agonist ivuxolimab in advanced cancers. Sequencing used immunoSEQ multiplex PCR; TCRdb keeps in-frame clones, though not all of them. Altogether 25,000 to 35,000 clones are present, approximately 88% being singletons, with the ten largest covering about a quarter. Sequencing used CD4+ or CD8+ T cells sorted from blood, obtained in a trial of the OX40 agonist ivuxolimab. These receptors all stem from an adult with an advanced solid tumor such as melanoma, head and neck, liver or kidney cancer.

The rearrangement uses TRBV7-2 and TRBJ1-2; no firm D call. CDR1 is SGHTA and CDR2 is FQGNSA in the germline V gene. Trimming took off 0 bases at V and 0 bases at J, with 8 bases between the two ends. The CDR3 runs to 15 residues. CDR3 DNA sequence: TGTGCCAGCAGCTTAGCTCACGGCCCTAACTATGGCTACACCTTC. This codes for CASSLAHGPNYGYTF.

The chain links TRBV29-1 to TRBJ2-2; unclear D gene. The CDR3 loop spans 14 amino acids. Germline V lookup: CDR1 SQVTM, CDR2 ANQGSEA. Trimming stripped 2 bases from V and 4 bases from J, with 11 bases between. CDR3 amino acids: CSVEWNSPTGELFF. The CDR3 bases are TGCAGCGTTGAATGGAACAGCCCCACCGGGGAGCTGTTTTTT.

This clone was detected once. The chain carries TRBV6-1 and TRBJ2-1; D not resolved. The length of the CDR3 is 12 residues. Trimming cost V 4 bases and J 0 bases, with 1 base left between them. Germline V lookup: CDR1 MNHNS, CDR2 SASEGT. The chain's CDR3 is CASSGSYNEQFF. In nucleotides, the CDR3 is TGTGCCAGCAGTGGCTCCTACAATGAGCAGTTCTTC.

With respect to this clone: Sequence at one end of the junction differs from germline and may be a read error. This chain links TRBV25-1 with TRBJ2-5; 7 bases are a match to TRBD2. From germline, CDR1 is MGHDK and CDR2 SYGVNS. This CDR3 comprises 13 residues. CDR3: CASKEVAGETQYF. The CDR3 nucleotides are TGTGCGAGCAAGGAGGTAGCGGGAGAGACCCAGTACTTC.

The chain combines TRBV9 with TRBJ2-3; no reliable D call. There are 13 residues in the CDR3. The V gene's germline CDR1 is SGDLS and CDR2 YYNGEE. The ends were cut back, 0 bases at V and 2 bases at J, with 4 bases in the middle. DNA for the CDR3: TGTGCCAGCAGCGTAGGGGACACAGATACGCAGTATTTT. Its translation: CASSVGDTDTQYF.

The V call is TRBV5-6, the J call TRBJ2-3, with D perhaps being TRBD1 or TRBD2 (5 bases each). The V gene's germline CDR1 is SGHDT and CDR2 YYEEEE. With 3 bases removed from V and 4 bases from J, the gap between germline ends came to 15 bases. CDR3 length: 15 amino acids. The CDR3 coding sequence is TGTGCCAGCAGCTGGGACCCAAAGGCCCCAGATACGCAGTATTTT. Its translation is CASSWDPKAPDTQYF.

The chain couples TRBV7-9 to TRBJ2-4, with 7 nucleotides matching TRBD1. Germline assignment: CDR1 SEHNR and CDR2 FQNEAQ (reference sequence). J was trimmed by 0 bases and V by 4 bases; bases with no gene match: 15. This CDR3 spans 19 amino acids. CDR3 DNA sequence: TGTGCCAGCAGCTGGTTTCGACAGGGTAGTAACCTAGCCAAAAACATTCAGTACTTC. Protein product: CASSWFRQGSNLAKNIQYF.

The chain is built from TRBV6-5 and TRBJ2-7; D gene unclear. CDR1 and CDR2 from the germline V gene are MNHEY and SVGAGI. Trimming took off 5 bases at V and 7 bases at J, with 12 bases between the two ends. This CDR3 comprises 12 residues. CDR3 loop: CASSTTLREQYF. The CDR3 DNA sequence: TGTGCCAGCAGTACGACCCTACGAGAGCAGTACTTC.

The chain links TRBV13 to TRBJ1-1; D gene uncertain. V was trimmed by 3 bases and J by 4 bases, leaving 12 bases between them. This CDR3 is built from 14 residues. Germline lookup yields CDR1 PRHDT and CDR2 FYEKMQ (reference sequence). The CDR3 coding sequence is TGTGCCAGCAGCTTGGGTACGAGGAGCACTGAAGCTTTCTTT. It encodes CASSLGTRSTEAFF.

The rearrangement links TRBV11-3 to TRBJ2-7, with D unclear. This CDR3 contains 15 residues. V was shortened by 1 base and J by 3 bases, with 13 bases between the two germline ends. CDR1 is SGHNT and CDR2 is YENEEA in the germline V gene. The CDR3 coding sequence is TGTGCCAGCAGCTTAGTGGTCCGCGGATTCTACGAGCAGTACTTC. This gives the protein CASSLVVRGFYEQYF.

The CDR3 region is CASSTYAGGGYEQFF. The CDR3, as DNA: TGTGCCAGCAGTACCTATGCGGGGGGTGGCTATGAGCAGTTCTTC. The J gene is TRBJ2-1, the V gene TRBV27; 8 bases are a match to TRBD2. Germline V CDR1 and CDR2: MNHEY, SMNVEV (reference sequence). V trimming: 5 bases; J trimming: 8 bases; junction bases outside the gene matches: 11. The CDR3 totals 15 residues.

The gene calls are TRBV5-1 and TRBJ2-5; 14 positions agree with TRBD2. The J segment lost 7 bases and the V segment lost 3 bases, leaving 8 bases of the junction unmatched. CDR3 length equals 16 residues. From germline, CDR1 is SGHRS and CDR2 YFSETQ. The CDR3 reads CASSWGLAGEFATQYF. CDR3 DNA: TGCGCCAGCAGCTGGGGACTAGCGGGAGAATTCGCGACCCAGTACTTC. The full variable domain, with the rest looked up from reference TRBV5-1 and TRBJ2-5, is KAGVTQTPRYLIKTRGQQVTLSCSPISGHRSVSWYQQTPGQGLQFLFEYFSETQRNKGNFPGRFSGRQFSNSRSEMNVSTLELGDSALYLCASSWGLAGEFATQYFGPGTRLLVL.

This chain joins TRBV6-1 and TRBJ1-5; D possibly corresponds to TRBD1 (6 bases). Germline values: CDR1 MNHNS, CDR2 SASEGT. This CDR3 spans 15 amino acids. The ends were cut back, 7 bases at V and 5 bases at J, with 18 bases in the middle. CDR3 residues: CASKSMGAPHQPQHF. The CDR3 DNA reads as TGTGCCAGCAAATCGATGGGGGCGCCCCATCAGCCCCAGCATTTT.

V is TRBV6-1 and J is TRBJ1-5; 9 positions agree with TRBD1. V trimming: 4 bases; J trimming: 5 bases; junction bases outside the gene matches: 3. CDR1 is MNHNS, CDR2 SASEGT, per germline. The CDR3 extends over 14 amino acids. Here the CDR3 DNA reads TGTGCCAGCAGTGCCTGGGACAGGGATCAGCCCCAGCATTTT. This translates into CASSAWDRDQPQHF.

The V gene is TRBV5-6, the J gene TRBJ2-7, with D perhaps assigned TRBD1 or TRBD2 (5 bases each). Germline values: CDR1 SGHDT, CDR2 YYEEEE. Between the trimmed V and J ends, which lost 4 bases and 0 bases, there was a span of 11 bases. CDR3 size: 14 residues. CDR3 in amino acids: CASSPGTDSYEQYF. CDR3 DNA sequence: TGTGCCAGCAGCCCCGGGACGGACTCCTACGAGCAGTACTTC.

The chain recombines TRBV5-6 with TRBJ1-2; D ambiguous. Germline CDR1 reads SGHDT; CDR2 reads YYEEEE. Trimming took 2 bases from V and 1 from J, leaving 12 bases between them. The length of the CDR3 is 15 residues. The CDR3 here is CASSFGRNLNYGYTF. The CDR3 region has the DNA TGTGCCAGCAGCTTCGGGCGCAACCTTAACTATGGCTACACCTTC.

This clone was seen a few times. The chain uses TRBV9 and TRBJ2-2, with D possibly being TRBD1 (5 bases). Germline values: CDR1 SGDLS, CDR2 YYNGEE. Trimming removed 2 bases at V and 7 bases at J, with 12 bases between. CDR3 length equals 14 residues. In DNA form, the CDR3 reads TGTGCCAGCAGCGTCCCCTATCAGGGCGGGGAGCTGTTTTTT. Protein: CASSVPYQGGELFF.

This chain uses TRBV7-8 with TRBJ1-5, with D perhaps TRBD1 (6 bases). CDR1 SGHVS and CDR2 FQNEAQ come from the germline V gene. Trimming pared 5 bases from V and 5 bases from J, leaving 7 bases between. This CDR3 comprises 12 residues. The CDR3 sequence is CASSAGDQPQHF. The CDR3 bases are TGTGCCAGCAGCGCAGGGGATCAGCCCCAGCATTTT.

This chain links TRBV18 with TRBJ1-1; tentative D call: TRBD1 (6 bases). Looked up from germline, CDR1 is KGHSH and CDR2 is LQKENI. CDR3 length: 15 amino acids. V lost 3 bases, J lost 4 bases, and 15 bases lay in between. DNA for the CDR3: TGTGCCAGCTCACCGGTATTCAGGGGTTCCACTGAAGCTTTCTTT. This codes for CASSPVFRGSTEAFF.

The rearrangement joins TRBV6-1 to TRBJ2-7; TRBD2 aligns across 7 bases. Germline V gene lookup returns CDR1 MNHNS and CDR2 SASEGT. The trim removed 0 bases at V and 7 bases at J, leaving 6 bases unmatched. This CDR3 is 14 amino acids long. CDR3 sequence reads: CASSEAWREWEQYF. The CDR3, as DNA: TGTGCCAGCAGTGAAGCTTGGCGGGAGTGGGAGCAGTACTTC.

The CDR3 here is CASSYKGPYEQYF. The CDR3 coding sequence is TGTGCCAGCAGTTACAAGGGGCCCTACGAGCAGTACTTC. The genes are TRBV6-5 and TRBJ2-7; TRBD1 might be the D (5 bases). The CDR3 extends over 13 amino acids. Trimming left V 2 bases short and J 2 bases short, with 7 bases between. Per germline, CDR1 MNHEY and CDR2 SVGAGI.

This clone occurred a few times. The rearrangement uses TRBV29-1 and TRBJ1-1; TRBD1 might be the D (5 bases). The CDR3 is 11 residues long. Trimming pared 6 bases from V and 5 bases from J, leaving 10 bases between. Germline V gene lookup returns CDR1 SQVTM and CDR2 ANQGSEA. The CDR3 DNA reads as TGCAGCGTCCCCCGGGGGACTGAAGCTTTCTTT. As protein: CSVPRGTEAFF.

This clone was counted a single time. The chain carries TRBV15 and TRBJ2-7; D is ambiguous. The CDR3 has 12 amino acids. V lost 5 bases, J lost 0 bases, and 5 bases lay in between. Looked up from germline, CDR1 is LNHNV and CDR2 is YYDKDF (reference sequence). Here the CDR3 reads CATSLGSYEQYF. For the CDR3, the DNA is TGTGCCACCAGCCTAGGCTCCTACGAGCAGTACTTC.

The chain couples TRBV11-2 to TRBJ1-2, with a tentative D call TRBD1 (6 bases). Germline V CDR1 and CDR2: SGHAT, FQNNGV. The CDR3 has 14 amino acids. V dropped 0 bases and J dropped 7 bases, with 12 bases sitting between them. CDR3 loop: CASSLEGRGAGYTF. CDR3 sequence (DNA): TGTGCCAGCAGCTTAGAGGGCAGGGGAGCTGGCTACACCTTC.

V usage is TRBV4-1 and J usage is TRBJ1-3; D is perhaps TRBD1 (5 bases). The CDR3 is made up of 18 amino acids. The germline V gene has CDR1 MGHRA and CDR2 YSYEKL. Trimming removed 1 base at V and 0 bases at J, with 16 bases between. This CDR3 reads CASSQGEGVGASGNTIYF. The CDR3 DNA follows: TGCGCCAGCAGCCAAGGAGAAGGGGTCGGGGCCTCTGGAAACACCATATATTTT.